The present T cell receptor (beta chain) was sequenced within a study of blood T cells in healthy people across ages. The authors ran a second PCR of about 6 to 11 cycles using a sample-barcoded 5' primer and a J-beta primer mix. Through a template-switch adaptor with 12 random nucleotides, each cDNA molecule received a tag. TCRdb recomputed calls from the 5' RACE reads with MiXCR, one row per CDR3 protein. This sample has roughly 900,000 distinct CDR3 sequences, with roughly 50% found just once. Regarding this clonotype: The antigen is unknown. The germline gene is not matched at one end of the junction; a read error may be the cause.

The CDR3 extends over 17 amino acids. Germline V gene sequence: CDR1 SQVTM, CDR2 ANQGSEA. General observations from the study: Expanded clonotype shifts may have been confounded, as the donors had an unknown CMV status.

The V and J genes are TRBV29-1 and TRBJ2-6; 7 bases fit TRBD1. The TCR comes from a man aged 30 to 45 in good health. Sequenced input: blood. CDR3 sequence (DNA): TGTAGCGTAGCTGCAGGGGGTCGGAGCTCTGGGGCCAACGTCCTGACTTTC. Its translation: CSVAAGGRSSGANVLTF.